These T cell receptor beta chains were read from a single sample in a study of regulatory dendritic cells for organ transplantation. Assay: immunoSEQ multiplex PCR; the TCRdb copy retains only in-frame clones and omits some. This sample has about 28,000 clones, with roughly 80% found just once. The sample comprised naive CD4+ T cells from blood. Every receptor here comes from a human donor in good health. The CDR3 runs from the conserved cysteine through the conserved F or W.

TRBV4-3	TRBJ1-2	CASSSSTGGRGYTF
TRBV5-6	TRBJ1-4	CASGARLAEKLFF
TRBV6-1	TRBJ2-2	CASSSQTGWAGELFF
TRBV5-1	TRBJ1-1	CASSFSVGQPNTEAFF
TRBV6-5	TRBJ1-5	CASSLPGPNQPQHF
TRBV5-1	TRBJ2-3	CASSSNRGGADTQYF
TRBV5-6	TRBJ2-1	CASIRLAGASYNEQFF
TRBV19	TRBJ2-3	CASSTRLAGSTDTQYF
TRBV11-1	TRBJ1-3	CASSHGTDGNTIYF
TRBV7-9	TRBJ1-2	CASSDEDRGYGYTF
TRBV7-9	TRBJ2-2	CASSSRGNTGELFF
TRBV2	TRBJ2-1	CASSVRTGSNEQFF
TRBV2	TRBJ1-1	CASKERDTEAFF
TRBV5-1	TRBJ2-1	CASSLAGGTYNEQFF
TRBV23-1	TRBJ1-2	CASSPSTADYGYTF